The 2 T cell receptor beta chains reported below all come from one sample, sequenced in a study of blood T cell repertoires in COVID-19 (TCRdb year 2020). Library preparation used the immunoSEQ multiplex PCR assay. TCRdb obtained this table from immuneACCESS and retained in-frame rearrangements with V and J assigned. These tables miss some clones; where compared with another copy, unresolved V genes account for less than half of the shortfall, and the remainder is unexplained. This sample has about 150,000 clones in its table, and approximately 90% of those were observed once. The ten biggest clones cover around 1.5% of the sample. The sequencing sample was made of peripheral blood. The origin of the receptors is a human donor in a cohort sampled during active COVID-19.

The V call is TRBV4-2, the J call TRBJ2-5; tentative D call: TRBD2 (6 bases). The CDR3 is 14 residues long. In germline, CDR1 is LGHNA, CDR2 YNFKEQ. Trimming left V 1 base short and J 4 bases short, with 10 bases between. In DNA form, the CDR3 reads TGTGCCAGCAGCCAAGGGAGGGGAAGAGAGACCCAGTACTTC. Translation: CASSQGRGRETQYF.

This chain uses TRBV16 with TRBJ1-2; D might be TRBD1 (5 bases). This CDR3 spans 17 amino acids. Trimming took 0 bases from V and 0 from J, leaving 14 bases between them. Germline V CDR1 and CDR2: KGHSY, FQNENV. CDR3 residues: CASSQSKVGLANYGYTF. CDR3 in DNA: TGTGCCAGCAGCCAATCAAAGGTGGGGCTCGCTAACTATGGCTACACCTTC.